The 27 T cell receptor beta chains below were found in one sample sequenced in a study of sequential checkpoint blockade in melanoma. Treatment: randomized to nivolumab then ipilimumab (arm A) or the reverse (arm B). Measured with immunoSEQ multiplex PCR; TCRdb has only the in-frame clones, and not every one. The data hold some 5,400 clones, with approximately 18% observed a single time. Sequencing was performed on tumor tissue (inferred from file names), taken from a patient given nivolumab and ipilimumab in sequence. The receptor source for this set is a human donor with melanoma.

The chain couples TRBV5-1 to TRBJ2-3; 7 bases agree with TRBD1. This CDR3 is built from 14 residues. J was trimmed by 3 bases and V by 4 bases; bases with no gene match: 5. Germline loops: CDR1 SGHRS, CDR2 YFSETQ. The CDR3 region is CASSRQGWTDTQYF. In DNA, the CDR3 is TGCGCCAGCAGCCGACAGGGATGGACAGATACGCAGTATTTT.

This chain joins TRBV16 and TRBJ2-2; possibly TRBD1 or TRBD2 for D (5 bases each). Trimming pared 4 bases from V and 0 bases from J, leaving 9 bases between. CDR1 is KGHSY, CDR2 FQNENV, per germline. The CDR3 contains 15 residues. CDR3 sequence reads: CASSLGRPNTGELFF. CDR3 coding DNA: TGTGCCAGCAGCCTGGGACGGCCGAACACCGGGGAGCTGTTTTTT.

The table lists this clone with a few counts. This chain connects TRBV28 to TRBJ2-3, with 11 bases identical to TRBD1. The CDR3 covers 15 residues. V was pared by 3 bases and J by 4 bases, with 3 bases of the junction left unmatched. Germline V gene sequence: CDR1 MDHEN, CDR2 SYDVKM. CDR3 sequence (DNA): TGTGCCAGCAGTTTTCGGGGACAGGGGGCAGATACGCAGTATTTT. Its protein product is CASSFRGQGADTQYF.

Only a few counts were recorded for this clone. Here the CDR3 DNA reads TGTGCCAGCAGAGCCTATGGGGGGGGTTCCTACGAGCAGTACTTC. It specifies CASRAYGGGSYEQYF. This chain links TRBV28 with TRBJ2-7; 7 positions match TRBD2. J lost 1 base, V lost 6 bases, and 9 bases had no gene match. Germline CDR1 MDHEN, CDR2 SYDVKM. This CDR3 comprises 15 residues.

By its share, this clone is medium-sized. The chain joins TRBV11-3 to TRBJ2-7; 15 bases are shared with TRBD2. After removal of 4 bases from V and 3 bases from J, the junction contained 7 bases not matched to a gene. This CDR3 contains 17 residues. Germline CDR1 is SGHNT and CDR2 is YENEEA. The CDR3 protein is CASSYGLAGGASYEQYF. CDR3 DNA sequence: TGTGCCAGCAGCTACGGACTAGCGGGGGGGGCAAGCTACGAGCAGTACTTC.

The V call is TRBV9, the J call TRBJ1-2; TRBD1 might be the D (6 bases). This CDR3 is built from 15 residues. Per germline, CDR1 SGDLS and CDR2 YYNGEE. The V and J ends lost 2 bases and 5 bases respectively, with 16 bases between them. CDR3 protein: CASSVGTGTNYGYTF. The CDR3 bases are TGTGCCAGCAGCGTGGGTACCGGGACAAATTATGGCTACACCTTC.

This clone came up a few times. The rearrangement uses TRBV9 and TRBJ2-1; 8 nucleotides align to TRBD2. CDR1 and CDR2 (germline): SGDLS, YYNGEE. The CDR3 contains 15 residues. The trim removed 1 base at V and 8 bases at J, leaving 8 bases unmatched. The CDR3 loop is CASSVNSGAKDEQFF. The CDR3 DNA reads TGTGCCAGCAGCGTAAATAGCGGGGCAAAGGATGAGCAGTTCTTC.

This clone was counted between two and nine times. The chain uses TRBV6-8 and TRBJ2-7, with D tentatively TRBD2 (5 bases). The CDR3 spans 12 residues. V lost 8 bases, J lost 3 bases, and 11 bases lay in between. Germline V lookup: CDR1 MNHGY, CDR2 SAAAGT. The CDR3 nucleotides are TGTGCCAGCCACGGGGTTTTCTACGAGCAGTACTTC. Protein sequence: CASHGVFYEQYF.

The chain carries TRBV30 and TRBJ1-1, with 8 bases identical to TRBD1. J lost 7 bases, V lost 0 bases, and 4 bases had no gene match. Looked up from germline, CDR1 is GTSNPN and CDR2 is SVGIG (reference sequence). CDR3 size: 13 residues. For the CDR3, the DNA is TGTGCCTGGAGTGTTAACAGGGGGAATGAAGCTTTCTTT. Amino acid sequence: CAWSVNRGNEAFF.

This clone has a count of ten or more. The chain has TRBV23-1 and TRBJ1-2; D is undetermined. TRBV23-1 is labeled an ORF, and its function is uncertain. With 6 bases removed from V and 6 bases from J, the gap between germline ends came to 20 bases. This CDR3 is built from 15 residues. CDR3 DNA: TGCGCCAGCAGCCAAGAACCGGGGAGGGCGAATGGCTACACCTTC. Encoded protein: CASSQEPGRANGYTF.

Only a few counts were recorded for this clone. This chain joins TRBV30 and TRBJ2-1, with D possibly being TRBD1 (5 bases). The V gene lost 2 bases and the J gene lost 8 bases, with 13 bases spanning the gap. Germline V lookup: CDR1 GTSNPN, CDR2 SVGIG (reference sequence). This CDR3 contains 13 residues. The CDR3 DNA sequence: TGTGCCTGGAGTTTAAAGGGGTTCGATGAGCAGTTCTTC. It is translated as CAWSLKGFDEQFF. Combining the CDR3 with reference TRBV30 and TRBJ2-1 gives the whole variable domain SQTIHQWPATLVQPVGSPLSLECTVEGTSNPNLYWYRQAAGRGLQLLFYSVGIGQISSEVPQNLSASRPQDRQFILSSKKLLLSDSGFYLCAWSLKGFDEQFFGPGTRLTVL.

This clone was counted ten times or more. The chain joins TRBV6-8 to TRBJ2-3; TRBD1 or TRBD2 may be the D gene (5 bases each). V gave up 5 bases and J gave up 4 bases, with 13 bases separating them. Germline V gene lookup returns CDR1 MNHGY and CDR2 SAAAGT. The CDR3 totals 14 residues. DNA of the CDR3: TGTGCCAGCAGTGTGGACGGGGCCCCAGATACGCAGTATTTT. Translating gives CASSVDGAPDTQYF.

The chain uses TRBV23-1 and TRBJ2-3; D may be TRBD2 (5 bases). TRBV23-1 is given ORF status, its function remaining uncertain. The CDR3 is 18 residues long. V was shortened by 6 bases and J by 0 bases, with 22 bases between the two germline ends. DNA for the CDR3: TGCGCCAGCAGCCAAGACCGGTTACGGGGAAGAAGCACAGATACGCAGTATTTT. Its translation: CASSQDRLRGRSTDTQYF.

This clone was observed at least ten times. The chain recombines TRBV11-3 with TRBJ1-3; 10 bases line up with TRBD1. The CDR3 covers 14 residues. In germline, CDR1 is SGHNT, CDR2 YENEEA. J was trimmed by 6 bases and V by 3 bases; bases with no gene match: 2. CDR3 sequence reads: CASSLGTGVNTIYF. The CDR3 DNA reads TGTGCCAGCAGCTTGGGGACAGGGGTAAACACCATATATTTT.

This clone was picked up a small number of times. The rearrangement joins TRBV30 to TRBJ1-5; D may be TRBD1 (5 bases). In germline, CDR1 is GTSNPN, CDR2 SVGIG (reference sequence). The CDR3 covers 15 residues. V lost 3 bases, J lost 3 bases, and 15 bases lay in between. CDR3 in amino acids: CAWSAARGLNQPQHF. CDR3 nucleotide sequence: TGTGCCTGGAGCGCCGCTAGGGGCCTCAATCAGCCCCAGCATTTT.

The V gene is TRBV19, the J gene TRBJ1-2; 11 bases are shared with TRBD1. CDR1 and CDR2 from the germline V gene are LNHDA and SQIVND (reference sequence). This CDR3 spans 15 amino acids. With V trimmed by 7 bases and J by 3 bases, 7 bases remained unmatched. The CDR3 spells CASTIGTGGYYGYTF. CDR3 coding DNA: TGTGCCAGTACCATCGGGACAGGGGGTTACTATGGCTACACCTTC.

This clone was observed a handful of times. The chain uses TRBV18 and TRBJ1-2; the D gene is possibly TRBD1 (5 bases). The CDR3 contains 15 residues. Germline CDR1 KGHSH, CDR2 LQKENI. V was cut by 4 bases and J by 5 bases, with 17 bases left in between. CDR3 loop: CASSHVPGGGYGYTF. The CDR3, as DNA: TGTGCCAGCTCACACGTCCCCGGGGGAGGATATGGCTACACCTTC.

This rearrangement joins TRBV28 to TRBJ1-2; 9 bases line up with TRBD1. The J segment lost 8 bases and the V segment lost 2 bases, leaving 6 bases of the junction unmatched. Germline lookup yields CDR1 MDHEN and CDR2 SYDVKM. The CDR3 covers 14 residues. CDR3 in DNA: TGTGCCAGCAGTTTACTCCGGGACAGGGACGGCTACACCTTC. The encoded protein is CASSLLRDRDGYTF.

This sequence joins TRBV6-8 and TRBJ2-3, with 8 bases identical to TRBD2. This CDR3 contains 15 residues. Per the germline V gene, CDR1 is MNHGY and CDR2 is SAAAGT. V shed 1 base and J 4 bases; nucleotides not matched to a gene: 4. As DNA, the CDR3 is TGTGCCAGCAGTTACTACCGGGGGGGGCCAGATACGCAGTATTTT. It codes for CASSYYRGGPDTQYF.

This clone occurred a few times. CDR3 residues: CASSYNRDYEQYF. CDR3 coding DNA: TGTGCCAGCAGTTACAACAGGGATTACGAGCAGTACTTC. The chain recombines TRBV6-8 with TRBJ2-7; D might be TRBD1 (6 bases). With 2 bases removed from V and 4 bases from J, the gap between germline ends came to 9 bases. The CDR3 is 13 residues long. Per germline, CDR1 MNHGY and CDR2 SAAAGT.

This clone occurred a few times. The chain is built from TRBV11-3 and TRBJ2-2; D remains ambiguous. Germline assignment: CDR1 SGHNT and CDR2 YENEEA. V was pared by 5 bases and J by 0 bases, with 10 bases between. The CDR3 is made up of 15 amino acids. CDR3 coding DNA: TGTGCCAGCAGCCAGGTGACACCGAACACCGGGGAGCTGTTTTTT. Its protein product is CASSQVTPNTGELFF.

The chain couples TRBV6-8 to TRBJ2-3; 12 nucleotides line up with TRBD1. The CDR3 runs to 19 residues. V lost 5 bases, J lost 4 bases, and 16 bases stayed unmatched. CDR1 is MNHGY and CDR2 is SAAAGT in the germline V gene. This CDR3 is CASSRGTGGFLKLPDTQYF. The CDR3 coding sequence is TGTGCCAGCAGTCGCGGGACAGGGGGCTTTCTAAAGCTCCCAGATACGCAGTATTTT.

This clone is categorized as medium-sized. The CDR3 DNA sequence: TGTGCCAGCAGCATGACAGGGGAAACTGAGCAGTTCTTC. Its protein product is CASSMTGETEQFF. The gene calls are TRBV9 and TRBJ2-1; TRBD1 agrees at 8 bases. Trimming took 4 bases from V and 9 from J; bases not matched to a gene: 6. Germline CDR1 is SGDLS and CDR2 is YYNGEE. CDR3 length equals 13 residues.

This clone was seen a handful of times. This chain joins TRBV28 and TRBJ1-2; D not resolved. Germline V gene data show CDR1 as MDHEN and CDR2 as SYDVKM. V lost 5 bases, J lost 6 bases, and 16 bases lay in between. The CDR3 has 14 amino acids. The CDR3 region is CASSPELRVNGYTF. The CDR3 bases are TGTGCCAGCAGTCCAGAATTGAGGGTAAATGGCTACACCTTC.

The rearrangement links TRBV5-1 to TRBJ2-3; D assignment may be TRBD1 or TRBD2 (5 bases each). The germline V and J ends were trimmed by 4 bases and 5 bases, with 20 bases remaining between them. The germline CDR1 and CDR2 sequences are SGHRS and YFSETQ. This CDR3 spans 16 amino acids. The CDR3 coding sequence is TGCGCCAGCAGCGGAGGCAGGGCCGGGGCTGGAGATACGCAGTATTTT. Amino acid sequence: CASSGGRAGAGDTQYF.

The CDR3 is CASSPWGPSGSYGYTF. DNA for the CDR3: TGTGCCAGCAGTCCCTGGGGGCCCTCAGGGAGCTATGGCTACACCTTC. The chain employs TRBV6-8 and TRBJ1-2; perhaps TRBD1 as D (6 bases). Germline V CDR1 and CDR2: MNHGY, SAAAGT. The CDR3 is made up of 16 amino acids. The V gene lost 5 bases and the J gene lost 4 bases, with 20 bases spanning the gap.

This clone was seen at least ten times. The chain has TRBV11-3 and TRBJ2-1; 9 bases are a match to TRBD2. From germline, CDR1 is SGHNT and CDR2 YENEEA. V gave up 3 bases and J gave up 4 bases; unmatched junction bases: 1. The CDR3 length is 14 residues. The CDR3 DNA reads TGTGCCAGCAGCTTGACTAGCGGATACAATGAGCAGTTCTTC. Amino acid sequence: CASSLTSGYNEQFF.